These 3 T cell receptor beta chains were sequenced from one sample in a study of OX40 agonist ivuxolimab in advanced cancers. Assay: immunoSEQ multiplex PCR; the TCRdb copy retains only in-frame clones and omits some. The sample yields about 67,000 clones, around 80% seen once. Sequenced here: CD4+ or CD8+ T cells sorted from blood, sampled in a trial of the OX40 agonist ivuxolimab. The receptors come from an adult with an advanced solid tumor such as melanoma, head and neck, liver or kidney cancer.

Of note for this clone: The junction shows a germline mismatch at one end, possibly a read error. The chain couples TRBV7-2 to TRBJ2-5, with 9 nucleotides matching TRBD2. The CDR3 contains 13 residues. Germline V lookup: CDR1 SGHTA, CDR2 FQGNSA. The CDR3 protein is CASSVAGVETQYF. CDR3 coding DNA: TGTGCCAGCAGCGTAGCGGGGGTCGAGACCCAGTACTTC.

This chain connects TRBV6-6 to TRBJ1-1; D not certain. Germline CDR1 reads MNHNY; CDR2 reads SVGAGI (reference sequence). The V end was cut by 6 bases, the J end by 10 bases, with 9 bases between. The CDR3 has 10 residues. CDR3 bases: TGTGCCAGCAGCCTCCGAACAGCTTTCTTT. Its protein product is CASSLRTAFF.

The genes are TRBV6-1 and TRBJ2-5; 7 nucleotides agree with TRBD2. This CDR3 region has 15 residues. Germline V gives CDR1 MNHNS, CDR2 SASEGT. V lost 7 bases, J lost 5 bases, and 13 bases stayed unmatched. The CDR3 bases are TGTGCCAGCATGGGAGGGCAGGGTGGATGGGAGACCCAGTACTTC. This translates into CASMGGQGGWETQYF.